The next 5 T cell receptor beta chains were all read from a single sample in a study of cytomegalovirus exposure and HLA in healthy donors. PCR involved 60 Vbeta and 13 Jbeta primers. Data came from immunoSEQ multiplex PCR; TCRdb stores just in-frame clones and leaves some out. The data hold around 150,000 clones, with roughly 76% observed a single time. Specimen: PBMCs. Receptors originate from a human donor in good health.

The chain employs TRBV7-9 and TRBJ2-1; the D is unclear. This CDR3 contains 13 residues. Trimming removed 6 bases at V and 12 bases at J, with 18 bases between. In germline, CDR1 is SEHNR, CDR2 FQNEAQ (reference sequence). The CDR3 nucleotides read TGTGCCAGCAGTATCGGCGACACCTCGGCGCAGTTCTTC. This encodes CASSIGDTSAQFF.

This clone was found once. J is TRBJ2-5 and V is TRBV19; 9 bases align to TRBD2. The CDR3 runs to 15 residues. The germline CDR1 and CDR2 sequences are LNHDA and SQIVND (reference sequence). V shed 5 bases and J 4 bases; nucleotides not matched to a gene: 8. CDR3 nucleotide sequence: TGTGCCAGTAGTCCCCCAGCGGGGGGAATAGAGACCCAGTACTTC. It translates to CASSPPAGGIETQYF. Filled out from reference TRBV19 and TRBJ2-5, the complete variable domain reads DGGITQSPKYLFRKEGQNVTLSCEQNLNHDAMYWYRQDPGQGLRLIYYSQIVNDFQKGDIAEGYSVSREKKESFPLTVTSAQKNPTAFYLCASSPPAGGIETQYFGPGTRLLVL.

The J gene is TRBJ2-1, the V gene TRBV2; 7 bases align to TRBD2. Germline trimming cut 4 bases from V and 5 bases from J; bases unmatched to any gene: 5. Germline V gives CDR1 SNHLY, CDR2 FYNNEI. This CDR3 comprises 14 residues. For the CDR3, the DNA is TGTGCCAGCAGTGCGAGCGGGGTTAACAATGAGCAGTTCTTC. It is translated as CASSASGVNNEQFF.

This clone was observed a handful of times. The chain combines TRBV11-1 with TRBJ2-7, with 9 positions matching TRBD1. Unmatched junction bases numbered 3, after V lost 5 bases and J lost 7 bases. CDR1 SGHAT and CDR2 FQDESV come from the germline V gene (reference sequence). The CDR3 contains 12 residues. The CDR3 DNA is TGTGCCAGCAGCCCGGACAGGGGAGAGCAGTACTTC. Its protein is CASSPDRGEQYF.

The rearrangement uses TRBV4-3 and TRBJ2-6; a possible D gene is TRBD2 (5 bases). CDR1 and CDR2 from the germline V gene are LGHNA and YSLEER. The length of the CDR3 is 17 residues. V shed 3 bases and J shed 5 bases, with 17 bases lying between them. Here the CDR3 DNA reads TGCGCCAGCAGCCAGTTGATGGAGTCGGGGTGGGCCAACGTCCTGACTTTC. Encoded protein: CASSQLMESGWANVLTF.